These T cell receptor beta chains were read from a single sample in a study of shared clonotypes between healthy human individuals. Only in-frame clones appear in the TCRdb table, and some are missing; sequencing was by immunoSEQ multiplex PCR. The profile shows approximately 1,500,000 clones, about 96% of them singletons. Specimen: naive CD4+ T cells sorted from blood. The source of these receptors is a man aged 25 to 40 in good health. CDR3s include the opening cysteine and the closing phenylalanine or tryptophan. Not every row has a clone size; where given, it reads once, few, many or a size class.

V,J,size,CDR3
TRBV5-1,TRBJ2-3,.,CASSLEWTGSTDTQYF
TRBV18,TRBJ2-2,.,CASSPAQYTGELFF
TRBV9,TRBJ2-2,.,CASSSWGHSIGELFF
TRBV7-2,TRBJ2-1,.,CASSTTGGNEQFF
TRBV18,TRBJ1-5,.,CASSRNSYSNQPQHF
TRBV5-4,TRBJ1-4,.,CASSFSGSNEKLFF
TRBV5-1,TRBJ1-1,.,CASSLIPGVGENTEAFF
TRBV4-1,TRBJ2-3,.,CASSQDGGGLSTDTQYF
TRBV7-8,TRBJ1-5,.,CASSSVADSNQPQHF
TRBV18,TRBJ1-1,.,CASSPQGMTTEAFF
TRBV18,TRBJ1-3,.,CASSPPGQGYGNTIYF
TRBV11-2,TRBJ2-1,.,CASSSRLAGDNEQFF
TRBV5-1,TRBJ2-1,.,CASSSGLAGNDEQFF
TRBV29-1,TRBJ2-3,.,CSVVSLSTDTQYF
TRBV19,TRBJ2-1,.,CASSIAGVPYNEQFF
TRBV11-3,TRBJ2-1,.,CASSLGQGADEQFF
TRBV5-1,TRBJ2-2,.,CASTRGNTGELFF
TRBV11-2,TRBJ2-2,.,CASRPSTNTGELFF
TRBV7-9,TRBJ2-1,.,CASSFNRGTGANEQFF
TRBV27,TRBJ1-1,once,CASSFRDRGTEAFF
TRBV18,TRBJ2-1,.,CASSHRGVLSSYNEQFF
TRBV6-5,TRBJ2-1,.,CASSYTASGRNEQFF
TRBV28,TRBJ2-7,.,CASSSPGGGDEQYF
TRBV28,TRBJ2-3,.,CASRASTDTQYF
TRBV7-9,TRBJ1-1,.,CASSLGRRVPFF
TRBV7-8,TRBJ1-1,.,CASSLVQGDTEAFF
TRBV10-3,TRBJ1-1,.,CAISGGAANTEAFF
TRBV25-1,TRBJ2-2,.,CASSDLGGATGELFF
TRBV7-6,TRBJ2-1,.,CASSGWREGPGEQFF
TRBV5-5,TRBJ1-5,.,CASRSKFSLDQPQHF
TRBV7-7,TRBJ2-5,.,CASSPLDMQETQYF
TRBV5-4,TRBJ2-2,.,CASSVEAGELFF
TRBV7-9,TRBJ2-5,.,CASSPGLADQETQYF
TRBV18,TRBJ2-3,.,CASSPNSGLSTDTQYF
TRBV19,TRBJ1-5,.,CASSIAPYQPQHF
TRBV30,TRBJ1-3,.,CAWGRTGNSGNTIYF
TRBV9,TRBJ2-1,.,CASSVAGDSEQFF
TRBV7-3,TRBJ2-2,.,CASSLYGMNTGELFF
TRBV18,TRBJ2-4,.,CASSPGLQTPGVQYF
TRBV12-2,TRBJ1-2,.,CASRLVSYGYTF
TRBV28,TRBJ1-1,.,CASCLQDTEAFF
TRBV27,TRBJ1-2,.,CASSQLGQVKYGYTF
TRBV14,TRBJ2-1,.,CASSRRTGTPIAYEQFF
TRBV7-9,TRBJ2-1,.,CASSLWLAGGRIYNEQFF
TRBV10-3,TRBJ1-1,.,CAISELGDLMNTEAFF
TRBV7-9,TRBJ1-5,.,CASSLVARGQPQHF
TRBV29-1,TRBJ2-2,.,CSVEAGTGDTGELFF
TRBV6-5,TRBJ2-3,.,CASRAASTDTQYF
TRBV27,TRBJ1-5,.,CASRPSLTGSQPQHF
TRBV5-1,TRBJ1-5,.,CASSLDSLNQPQHF
TRBV2,TRBJ2-5,.,CAIQQGETQYF
TRBV7-9,TRBJ2-3,.,CASSRTATDTQYF
TRBV27,TRBJ1-5,.,CASSKDRVQDQPQHF
TRBV30,TRBJ2-3,.,CAWSVTSGTQYF